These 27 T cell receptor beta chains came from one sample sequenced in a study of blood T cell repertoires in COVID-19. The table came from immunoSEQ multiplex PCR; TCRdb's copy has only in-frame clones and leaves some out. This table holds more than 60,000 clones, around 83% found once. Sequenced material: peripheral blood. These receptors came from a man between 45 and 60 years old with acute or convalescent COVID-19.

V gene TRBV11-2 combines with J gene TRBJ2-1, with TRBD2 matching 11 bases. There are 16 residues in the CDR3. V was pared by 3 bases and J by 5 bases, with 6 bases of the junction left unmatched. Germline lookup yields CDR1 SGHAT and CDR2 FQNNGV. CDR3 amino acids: CASSFSGRVWNNEQFF. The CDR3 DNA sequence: TGTGCCAGCAGCTTTAGCGGGAGGGTGTGGAACAATGAGCAGTTCTTC.

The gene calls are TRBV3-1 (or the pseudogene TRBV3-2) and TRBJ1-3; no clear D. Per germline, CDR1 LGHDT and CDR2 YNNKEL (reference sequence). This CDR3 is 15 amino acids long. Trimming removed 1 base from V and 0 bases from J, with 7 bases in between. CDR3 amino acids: CASSQVRDSGNTIYF. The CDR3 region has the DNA TGTGCCAGCAGCCAAGTCCGGGACTCTGGAAACACCATATATTTT.

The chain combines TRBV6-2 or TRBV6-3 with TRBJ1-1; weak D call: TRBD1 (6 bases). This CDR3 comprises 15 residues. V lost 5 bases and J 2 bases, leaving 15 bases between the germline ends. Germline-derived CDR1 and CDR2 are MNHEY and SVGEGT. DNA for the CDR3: TGTGCCAGCAGTGCCCACAGGGACGGTAACACTGAAGCTTTCTTT. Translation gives CASSAHRDGNTEAFF.

In DNA, the CDR3 is TGTGCCAGCAGCTTACTTTCCGGGACAGGGACAACTAATGAAAAACTGTTTTTT. It specifies CASSLLSGTGTTNEKLFF. This chain links TRBV7-9 with TRBJ1-4, with TRBD1 matching 9 bases. CDR3 size: 18 residues. V was clipped by 2 bases and J by 0 bases; unmatched bases: 7. CDR1 and CDR2 from the germline V gene are SEHNR and FQNEAQ (reference sequence).

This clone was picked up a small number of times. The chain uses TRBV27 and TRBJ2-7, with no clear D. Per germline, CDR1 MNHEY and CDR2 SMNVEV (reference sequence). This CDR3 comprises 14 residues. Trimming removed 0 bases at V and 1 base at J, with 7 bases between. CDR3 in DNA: TGTGCCAGCAGTTTATCGCGCCATTCCTACGAGCAGTACTTC. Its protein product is CASSLSRHSYEQYF.

The CDR3 spells CASSISRDSTYGYTF. The CDR3 DNA follows: TGTGCCAGTAGTATTTCCCGGGACTCGACGTATGGCTACACCTTC. The gene calls are TRBV19 and TRBJ1-2; D may be TRBD1 (5 bases). V was pared by 3 bases and J by 5 bases, with 16 bases between. The CDR3 contains 15 residues. Germline lookup yields CDR1 LNHDA and CDR2 SQIVND (reference sequence). Full variable domain (outside the CDR3, taken from reference TRBV19 and TRBJ1-2): DGGITQSPKYLFRKEGQNVTLSCEQNLNHDAMYWYRQDPGQGLRLIYYSQIVNDFQKGDIAEGYSVSREKKESFPLTVTSAQKNPTAFYLCASSISRDSTYGYTFGSGTRLTVV.

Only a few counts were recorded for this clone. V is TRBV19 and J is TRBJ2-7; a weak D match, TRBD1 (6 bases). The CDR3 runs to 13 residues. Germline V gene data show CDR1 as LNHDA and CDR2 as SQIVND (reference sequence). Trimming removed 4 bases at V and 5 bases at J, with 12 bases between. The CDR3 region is CASSRNRVDEQYF. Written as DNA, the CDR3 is TGTGCCAGTAGTAGAAACAGGGTCGACGAGCAGTACTTC.

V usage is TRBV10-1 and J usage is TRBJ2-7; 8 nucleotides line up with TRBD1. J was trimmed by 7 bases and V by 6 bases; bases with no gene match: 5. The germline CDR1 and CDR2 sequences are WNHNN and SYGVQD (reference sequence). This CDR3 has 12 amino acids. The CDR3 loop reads CASSLTGGEQYF. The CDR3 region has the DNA TGCGCCAGCAGCCTAACAGGGGGAGAGCAGTACTTC.

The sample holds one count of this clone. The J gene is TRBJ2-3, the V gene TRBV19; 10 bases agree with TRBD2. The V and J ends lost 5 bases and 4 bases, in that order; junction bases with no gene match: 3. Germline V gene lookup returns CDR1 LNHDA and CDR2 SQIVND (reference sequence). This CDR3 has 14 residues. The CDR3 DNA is TGTGCCAGTAGTCTAGCGGGGGTTCCAGATACGCAGTATTTT. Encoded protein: CASSLAGVPDTQYF. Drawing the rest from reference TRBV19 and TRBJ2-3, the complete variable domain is DGGITQSPKYLFRKEGQNVTLSCEQNLNHDAMYWYRQDPGQGLRLIYYSQIVNDFQKGDIAEGYSVSREKKESFPLTVTSAQKNPTAFYLCASSLAGVPDTQYFGPGTRLTVL.

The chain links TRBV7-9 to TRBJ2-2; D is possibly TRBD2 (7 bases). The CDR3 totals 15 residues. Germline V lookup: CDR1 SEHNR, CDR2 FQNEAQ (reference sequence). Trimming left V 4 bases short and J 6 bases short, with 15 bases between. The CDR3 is CASSSVGGASGELFF. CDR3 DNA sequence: TGTGCCAGCAGCTCCGTTGGGGGGGCTTCCGGGGAGCTGTTTTTT.

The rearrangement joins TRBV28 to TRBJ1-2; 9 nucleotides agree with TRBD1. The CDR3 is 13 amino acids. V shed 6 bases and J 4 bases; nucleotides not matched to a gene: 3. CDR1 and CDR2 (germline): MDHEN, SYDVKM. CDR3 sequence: CASRVTGGYGYTF. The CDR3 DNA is TGTGCCAGCAGGGTGACAGGGGGCTATGGCTACACCTTC.

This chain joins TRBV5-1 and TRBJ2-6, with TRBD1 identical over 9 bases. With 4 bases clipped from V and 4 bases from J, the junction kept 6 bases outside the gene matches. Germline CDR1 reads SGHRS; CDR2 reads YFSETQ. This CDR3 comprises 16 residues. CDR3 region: CASSPQGALGANVLTF. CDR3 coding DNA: TGCGCCAGCAGCCCACAGGGGGCGCTAGGGGCCAACGTCCTGACTTTC.

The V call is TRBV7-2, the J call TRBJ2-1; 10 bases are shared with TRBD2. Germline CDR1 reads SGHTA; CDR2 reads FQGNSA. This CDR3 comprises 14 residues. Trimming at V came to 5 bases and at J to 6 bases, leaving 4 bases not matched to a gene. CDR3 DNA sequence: TGTGCCAGCAGCAAAGCTAGCGGGAGCAATGAGCAGTTCTTC. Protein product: CASSKASGSNEQFF.

CDR3 sequence reads: CASSPQTGPLSNGYTF. CDR3 in DNA: TGTGCCAGCAGCCCGCAGACAGGGCCCTTGTCGAATGGCTACACCTTC. The chain uses TRBV7-2 and TRBJ1-2; 7 bases agree with TRBD1. This CDR3 is 16 amino acids long. Germline CDR1 is SGHTA and CDR2 is FQGNSA. V shed 5 bases, J shed 6 bases, and the junction held 15 bases outside the gene matches.

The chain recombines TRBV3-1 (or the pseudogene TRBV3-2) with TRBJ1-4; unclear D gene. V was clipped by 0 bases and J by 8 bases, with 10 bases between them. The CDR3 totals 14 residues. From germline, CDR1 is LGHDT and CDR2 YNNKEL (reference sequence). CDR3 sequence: CASSQEGRGEKLFF. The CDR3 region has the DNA TGTGCCAGCAGCCAAGAGGGTCGGGGAGAAAAACTGTTTTTT.

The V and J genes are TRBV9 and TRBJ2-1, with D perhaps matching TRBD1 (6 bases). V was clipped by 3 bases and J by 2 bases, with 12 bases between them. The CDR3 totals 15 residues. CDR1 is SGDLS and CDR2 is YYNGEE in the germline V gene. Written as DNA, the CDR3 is TGTGCCAGCAGCGCGGGCCACAGGGCCTACAATGAGCAGTTCTTC. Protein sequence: CASSAGHRAYNEQFF. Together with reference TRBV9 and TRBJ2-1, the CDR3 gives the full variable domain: DSGVTQTPKHLITATGQRVTLRCSPRSGDLSVYWYQQSLDQGLQFLIQYYNGEERAKGNILERFSAQQFPDLHSELNLSSLELGDSALYFCASSAGHRAYNEQFFGPGTRLTVL.

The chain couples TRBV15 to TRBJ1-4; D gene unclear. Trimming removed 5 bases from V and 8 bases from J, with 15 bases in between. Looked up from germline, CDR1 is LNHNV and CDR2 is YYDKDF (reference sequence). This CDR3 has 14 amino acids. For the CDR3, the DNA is TGTGCCACCAGCCGGGAAATTTCGGGGGAAAAACTGTTTTTT. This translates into CATSREISGEKLFF. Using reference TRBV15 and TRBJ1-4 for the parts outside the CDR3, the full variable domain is DAMVIQNPRYQVTQFGKPVTLSCSQTLNHNVMYWYQQKSSQAPKLLFHYYDKDFNNEADTPDNFQSRRPNTSFCFLDIRSPGLGDTAMYLCATSREISGEKLFFGSGTQLSVL.

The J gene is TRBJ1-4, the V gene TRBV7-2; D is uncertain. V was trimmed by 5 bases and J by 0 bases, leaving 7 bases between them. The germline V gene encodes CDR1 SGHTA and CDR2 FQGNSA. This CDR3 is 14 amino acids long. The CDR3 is CASSVPATNEKLFF. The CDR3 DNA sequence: TGTGCCAGCAGCGTTCCTGCAACTAATGAAAAACTGTTTTTT.

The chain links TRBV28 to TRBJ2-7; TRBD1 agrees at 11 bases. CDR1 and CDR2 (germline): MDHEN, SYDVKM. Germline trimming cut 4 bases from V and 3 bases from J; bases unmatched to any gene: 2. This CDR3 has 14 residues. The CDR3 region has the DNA TGTGCCAGCAGTTCCGGGACAGGGGGCTACGAGCAGTACTTC. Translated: CASSSGTGGYEQYF. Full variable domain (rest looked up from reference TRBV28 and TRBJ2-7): DVKVTQSSRYLVKRTGEKVFLECVQDMDHENMFWYRQDPGLGLRLIYFSYDVKMKEKGDIPEGYSVSREKKERFSLILESASTNQTSMYLCASSSGTGGYEQYFGPGTRLTVT.

The CDR3 DNA is TGTGCCAGCAACCACAGGGGGCACGATGAGCAGTTCTTC. Encoded protein: CASNHRGHDEQFF. The V call is TRBV12-3 or TRBV12-4, the J call TRBJ2-1; 9 bases fit TRBD1. V lost 7 bases to trimming and J lost 8 bases; unmatched junction nucleotides: 6. The CDR3 extends over 13 amino acids.

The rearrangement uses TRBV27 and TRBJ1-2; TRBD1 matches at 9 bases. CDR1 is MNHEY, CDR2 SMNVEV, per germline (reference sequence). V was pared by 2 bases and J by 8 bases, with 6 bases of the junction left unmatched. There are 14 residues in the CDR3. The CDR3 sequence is CASSLIQGARGYTF. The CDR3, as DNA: TGTGCCAGCAGTTTAATACAGGGGGCGCGGGGCTACACCTTC.

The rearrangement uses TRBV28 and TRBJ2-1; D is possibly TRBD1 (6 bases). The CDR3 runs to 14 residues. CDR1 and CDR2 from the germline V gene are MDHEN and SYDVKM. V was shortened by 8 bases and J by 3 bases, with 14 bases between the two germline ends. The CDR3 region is CASLPGDDYNEQFF. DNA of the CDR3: TGTGCCAGCTTGCCAGGGGACGACTACAATGAGCAGTTCTTC.

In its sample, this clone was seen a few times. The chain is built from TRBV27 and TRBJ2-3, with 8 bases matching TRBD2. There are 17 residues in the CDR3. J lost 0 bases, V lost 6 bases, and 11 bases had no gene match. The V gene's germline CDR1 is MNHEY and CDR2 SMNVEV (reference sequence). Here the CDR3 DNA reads TGTGCCAGCAGCCCCCGGGGAGCGGGGGTTAGCACAGATACGCAGTATTTT. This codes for CASSPRGAGVSTDTQYF.

The CDR3 sequence is CASSISREPTYGYTF. CDR3 coding DNA: TGTGCCAGTAGTATCAGTCGGGAGCCCACCTATGGCTACACCTTC. V and J are TRBV19 and TRBJ1-2; D unclear. V lost 3 bases, J lost 4 bases, and 15 bases lay in between. The germline gives CDR1 LNHDA, CDR2 SQIVND (reference sequence). CDR3 length: 15 residues.

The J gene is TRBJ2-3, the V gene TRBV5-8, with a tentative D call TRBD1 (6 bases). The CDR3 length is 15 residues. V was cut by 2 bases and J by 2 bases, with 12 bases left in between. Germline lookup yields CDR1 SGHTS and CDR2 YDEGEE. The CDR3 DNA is TGTGCCAGCAGCTTAGGGGGACACAACACAGATACGCAGTATTTT. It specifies CASSLGGHNTDTQYF.

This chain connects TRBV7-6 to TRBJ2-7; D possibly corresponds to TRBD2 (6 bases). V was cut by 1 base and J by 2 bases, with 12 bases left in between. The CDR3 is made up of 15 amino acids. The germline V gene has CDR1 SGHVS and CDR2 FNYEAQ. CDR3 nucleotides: TGTGCCAGCAGCTTAGACGGGGGTTTTCCCTACGAGCAGTACTTC. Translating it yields CASSLDGGFPYEQYF.

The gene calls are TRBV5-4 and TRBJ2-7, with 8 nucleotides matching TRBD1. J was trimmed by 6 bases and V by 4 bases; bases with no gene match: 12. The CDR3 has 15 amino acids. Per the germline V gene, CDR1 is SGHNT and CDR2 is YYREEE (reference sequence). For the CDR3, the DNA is TGTGCCAGCAGCCCTGGAGGACAGGGTTTTTCCGAGCAGTACTTC. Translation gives CASSPGGQGFSEQYF.